These 2 T cell receptor beta chains were all obtained from the same sample, sequenced in a study of response to subunit inactivated influenza vaccine. TCRdb reprocessed the RT-PCR reads via MiXCR and lists one record per CDR3 protein. The sample has about 700,000 distinct CDR3 sequences, about a sixth seen once. The sequencing used PBMCs from blood, collected 12 days after vaccination. The origin of the receptors is a man aged 50 or older who received an inactivated influenza vaccine.

This clonotype has only a few counts. The rearrangement links TRBV11-1 to TRBJ2-1; 15 bases map to TRBD2. The CDR3 is made up of 18 amino acids. V trimming: 5 bases; J trimming: 5 bases; junction bases outside the gene matches: 10. CDR1 SGHAT and CDR2 FQDESV come from the germline V gene (reference sequence). CDR3 DNA: TGTGCCAGCAGCCCTCGAGGACTAGCGGGAGGGGGGAACAATGAGCAGTTCTTC. As protein: CASSPRGLAGGGNNEQFF.

This clonotype was seen a handful of times. This sequence joins TRBV20-1 and TRBJ2-7; 12 bases align to TRBD2. The CDR3 runs to 16 residues. Germline V lookup: CDR1 DFQATT, CDR2 SNEGSKA (reference sequence). After removal of 6 bases from V and 0 bases from J, the junction contained 9 bases not matched to a gene. CDR3 sequence reads: CSAMASGRATSYEQYF. The CDR3 coding sequence is TGCAGTGCCATGGCTAGCGGGAGGGCTACCTCCTACGAGCAGTACTTC.